These 25 T cell receptor beta chains share one sample of origin, sequenced in a study of blood T cell repertoires in COVID-19 (dated by TCRdb to about 2020). Receptor libraries were prepared by the immunoSEQ multiplex PCR assay. TCRdb carries this immuneACCESS record with in-frame sequences only. Its versions omit some clonotypes, under half of them owing to an unresolved V gene in the studies checked, with the rest unexplained. This sample is represented by around 170,000 clones; about 88% of them were singletons. The ten largest make up approximately 9% of the sample. The specimen sequenced was PBMCs or T cells enriched from blood (not recorded which). The receptors derive from a woman younger than 35 who had recovered from COVID-19.

The chain carries TRBV11-2 and TRBJ1-1; TRBD1 agrees at 7 bases. Germline V gene sequence: CDR1 SGHAT, CDR2 FQNNGV. The CDR3 runs 19 residues. Losses at the gene ends were 1 base for V and 4 bases for J; bases not matched to a gene: 18. The CDR3 DNA follows: TGTGCCAGCAGCTTAGGTGACTGGGTTTACAGGGGTCGTCGCACTGAAGCTTTCTTT. Its protein product is CASSLGDWVYRGRRTEAFF.

This chain links TRBV13 with TRBJ2-7, with no clear D. Germline-derived CDR1 and CDR2 are PRHDT and FYEKMQ (reference sequence). Between the trimmed V and J ends, which lost 4 bases and 2 bases, there was a span of 9 bases. The CDR3 is 13 residues long. The CDR3 protein is CASSSLPTYEQYF. As DNA, the CDR3 is TGTGCCAGCAGCTCACTGCCGACCTACGAGCAGTACTTC.

This clone is a singleton in its sample. DNA of the CDR3: TGTGCCAGCGGCACTAGCGGTCCCTACGAGCAGTACTTC. Translation: CASGTSGPYEQYF. This chain uses TRBV27 with TRBJ2-7; TRBD2 agrees at 8 bases. Trimming took 8 bases from V and 2 from J; bases not matched to a gene: 5. Per the germline V gene, CDR1 is MNHEY and CDR2 is SMNVEV (reference sequence). The CDR3 spans 13 residues.

J is TRBJ2-7 and V is TRBV3-1 (or the pseudogene TRBV3-2); 8 bases are a match to TRBD2. With 0 bases clipped from V and 1 base from J, the junction kept 2 bases outside the gene matches. This CDR3 spans 15 amino acids. Germline lookup yields CDR1 LGHDT and CDR2 YNNKEL (reference sequence). As DNA, the CDR3 is TGTGCCAGCAGCCAAGACCCGGGAGGGTCCTACGAGCAGTACTTC. As protein: CASSQDPGGSYEQYF.

The chain employs TRBV5-5 and TRBJ1-1; maybe TRBD1 (5 bases). Germline V gene data show CDR1 as SGHKS and CDR2 as YYEKEE (reference sequence). The V end was cut by 4 bases, the J end by 6 bases, with 16 bases between. The CDR3 sequence is 14 residues long. The CDR3 coding sequence is TGTGCCAGCAGCGTTAGGGGTGTTACCGCTGAAGCTTTCTTT. Protein sequence: CASSVRGVTAEAFF.

J is TRBJ2-7 and V is TRBV6-1, with TRBD2 matching over 9 bases. Losses at the gene ends were 1 base for V and 3 bases for J; bases not matched to a gene: 1. Germline V gene data show CDR1 as MNHNS and CDR2 as SASEGT. The CDR3 runs to 14 residues. The CDR3 protein is CASSEVRGGYEQYF. The CDR3 DNA follows: TGTGCCAGCAGTGAAGTGCGGGGGGGCTACGAGCAGTACTTC.

This clone was seen repeatedly, ten times or more. The V gene is TRBV3-1 (or the pseudogene TRBV3-2), the J gene TRBJ2-7, with TRBD2 matching 13 bases. CDR1 LGHDT and CDR2 YNNKEL come from the germline V gene (reference sequence). The CDR3 runs 16 residues. After removal of 3 bases from V and 7 bases from J, the junction contained 9 bases not matched to a gene. CDR3 residues: CASSQGWTSGSDEQYF. The DNA of the CDR3 is TGTGCCAGCAGCCAGGGGTGGACTAGCGGGAGCGATGAGCAGTACTTC.

The J gene is TRBJ2-1, the V gene TRBV6-2 or TRBV6-3; TRBD1 aligns across 10 bases. This CDR3 is 17 amino acids long. V was clipped by 2 bases and J by 2 bases; unmatched bases: 6. Germline values: CDR1 MNHEY, CDR2 SVGEGT. CDR3 in DNA: TGTGCCAGCAGTTACGGGGGACAGGGGTGGGCCTACAATGAGCAGTTCTTC. It codes for CASSYGGQGWAYNEQFF.

This sequence joins TRBV12-3 or TRBV12-4 and TRBJ2-7; a weak D match, TRBD1 (6 bases). This CDR3 is built from 13 residues. V dropped 8 bases and J dropped 4 bases, with 15 bases sitting between them. The CDR3 spells CASGGQPLYEQYF. DNA for the CDR3: TGTGCCAGCGGAGGACAGCCCCTTTACGAGCAGTACTTC.

The rearrangement joins TRBV3-1 (or the pseudogene TRBV3-2) to TRBJ1-2; D might be TRBD1 (6 bases). Trimming took 3 bases from V and 6 from J, leaving 20 bases between them. CDR1 LGHDT and CDR2 YNNKEL come from the germline V gene (reference sequence). The CDR3 contains 16 residues. The CDR3 here is CASSHPRGGVNDGYTF. As DNA, the CDR3 is TGTGCCAGCAGCCACCCGCGAGGGGGGGTGAATGATGGCTACACCTTC.

The chain is built from TRBV3-1 (or the pseudogene TRBV3-2) and TRBJ2-7; TRBD2 agrees at 7 bases. V trimming: 0 bases; J trimming: 3 bases; junction bases outside the gene matches: 8. The germline V gene has CDR1 LGHDT and CDR2 YNNKEL (reference sequence). The CDR3 consists of 16 residues. In DNA form, the CDR3 reads TGTGCCAGCAGCCAAGATGGAGGGAGGGCGAACTACGAGCAGTACTTC. Translated: CASSQDGGRANYEQYF.

This clone was seen a few times. The V gene is TRBV7-9, the J gene TRBJ2-2; 7 bases map to TRBD2. V lost 6 bases to trimming and J lost 1 base; unmatched junction nucleotides: 2. Germline V CDR1 and CDR2: SEHNR, FQNEAQ (reference sequence). This CDR3 is 14 amino acids long. CDR3: CASSGRVNTGELFF. CDR3 in DNA: TGTGCCAGCAGTGGGAGGGTGAACACCGGGGAGCTGTTTTTT.

A word on this clone: Other DNA sequences in this sample translate to the same CDR3. Here the CDR3 reads CASSLYEQYF. The CDR3 region has the DNA TGTGCCAGCAGTCTATACGAGCAGTACTTC. This sequence joins TRBV2 and TRBJ2-7; D remains unclear. Trimming removed 5 bases at V and 4 bases at J, with 3 bases between. The CDR3 totals 10 residues. The germline V gene has CDR1 SNHLY and CDR2 FYNNEI. Together with reference TRBV2 and TRBJ2-7, the CDR3 gives the full variable domain: EPEVTQTPSHQVTQMGQEVILRCVPISNHLYFYWYRQILGQKVEFLVSFYNNEISEKSEIFDDQFSVERPDGSNFTLKIRSTKLEDSAMYFCASSLYEQYFGPGTRLTVT.

This chain joins TRBV3-1 (or the pseudogene TRBV3-2) and TRBJ1-1, with no clear D. The CDR3 is 11 residues long. The V gene lost 4 bases and the J gene lost 7 bases, with 7 bases spanning the gap. Germline CDR1 LGHDT, CDR2 YNNKEL (reference sequence). The CDR3 sequence: CASSRGLEAFF. The CDR3 DNA sequence: TGTGCCAGCAGCCGAGGACTTGAAGCTTTCTTT.

This chain joins TRBV19 and TRBJ2-4; D is possibly TRBD2 (5 bases). The V and J ends lost 3 bases and 1 base respectively, with 13 bases between them. Per the germline V gene, CDR1 is LNHDA and CDR2 is SQIVND (reference sequence). The CDR3 runs to 16 residues. The CDR3 is CASSMDGRGAKNIQYF. The CDR3 bases are TGTGCCAGTAGTATGGATGGCCGAGGGGCCAAAAACATTCAGTACTTC. The complete variable domain, with remaining parts taken from reference TRBV19 and TRBJ2-4, reads DGGITQSPKYLFRKEGQNVTLSCEQNLNHDAMYWYRQDPGQGLRLIYYSQIVNDFQKGDIAEGYSVSREKKESFPLTVTSAQKNPTAFYLCASSMDGRGAKNIQYFGAGTRLSVL.

The chain recombines TRBV14 with TRBJ2-1, with 7 bases that match TRBD1. The ends lost 4 bases at V and 9 bases at J; junction bases unmatched: 3. Per germline, CDR1 SGHDN and CDR2 FVKESK. There are 12 residues in the CDR3. The CDR3 nucleotides are TGTGCCAGCAGCCCCGGGACAGTTGAGCAGTTCTTC. Protein product: CASSPGTVEQFF. The full variable domain, in which reference TRBV14 and TRBJ2-1 provide the parts outside the CDR3, is EAGVTQFPSHSVIEKGQTVTLRCDPISGHDNLYWYRRVMGKEIKFLLHFVKESKQDESGMPNNRFLAERTGGTYSTLKVQPAELEDSGVYFCASSPGTVEQFFGPGTRLTVL.

The genes are TRBV9 and TRBJ1-4; D might be TRBD1 (6 bases). V was shortened by 1 base and J by 3 bases, with 13 bases between the two germline ends. CDR1 is SGDLS and CDR2 is YYNGEE in the germline V gene. The CDR3 loop spans 16 amino acids. The CDR3, as DNA: TGTGCCAGCAGCGTATCAGGGGATCGGGCTAATGAAAAACTGTTTTTT. As protein: CASSVSGDRANEKLFF.

V is TRBV5-1 and J is TRBJ1-4; D uncertain. The CDR3 sequence is 15 residues long. Germline lookup yields CDR1 SGHRS and CDR2 YFSETQ. V gave up 2 bases and J gave up 6 bases, with 14 bases separating them. The CDR3: CASSFSAGEDEKLFF. CDR3 coding DNA: TGCGCCAGCAGCTTTAGCGCGGGTGAAGATGAAAAACTGTTTTTT.

CDR3 amino acids: CAWSYPGPTIYF. CDR3 DNA: TGTGCCTGGAGTTACCCGGGTCCTACCATATATTTT. The chain joins TRBV30 to TRBJ1-3; D uncertain. Deletions cut 2 bases from V and 10 bases from J, with 12 bases between. Per the germline V gene, CDR1 is GTSNPN and CDR2 is SVGIG (reference sequence). The CDR3 spans 12 residues. Looking up the rest from reference TRBV30 and TRBJ1-3 gives the full variable domain: SQTIHQWPATLVQPVGSPLSLECTVEGTSNPNLYWYRQAAGRGLQLLFYSVGIGQISSEVPQNLSASRPQDRQFILSSKKLLLSDSGFYLCAWSYPGPTIYFGEGSWLTVV.

This rearrangement joins TRBV7-2 to TRBJ1-6; TRBD1 might be the D (6 bases). V shed 5 bases and J shed 10 bases, with 15 bases lying between them. The CDR3 sequence is 14 residues long. Germline assignment: CDR1 SGHTA and CDR2 FQGNSA. CDR3 bases: TGTGCCAGCAGCCCGGGGGGCGCCCCATCACCCCTCCACTTT. Protein product: CASSPGGAPSPLHF.

The chain has TRBV2 and TRBJ2-1; TRBD2 matches at 12 bases. Germline trimming cut 8 bases from V and 10 bases from J; bases unmatched to any gene: 15. Germline loops: CDR1 SNHLY, CDR2 FYNNEI. The CDR3 has 16 residues. The CDR3: CASFELAGGLSEEQFF. In DNA form, the CDR3 reads TGTGCCAGCTTTGAGCTAGCGGGGGGGCTTTCCGAAGAGCAGTTCTTC.

The chain has TRBV7-6 and TRBJ1-1; no clear D gene. The length of the CDR3 is 15 residues. In germline, CDR1 is SGHVS, CDR2 FNYEAQ. V gave up 0 bases and J gave up 0 bases, with 8 bases separating them. The CDR3 region has the DNA TGTGCCAGCAGCTTAGCGGCAGGATTGAACACTGAAGCTTTCTTT. Amino acid sequence: CASSLAAGLNTEAFF.

The chain combines TRBV11-2 with TRBJ1-1, with D possibly TRBD1 on 5 matching bases. CDR1 and CDR2 from the germline V gene are SGHAT and FQNNGV. V dropped 6 bases and J dropped 4 bases, with 15 bases sitting between them. The CDR3 has 14 residues. This chain's CDR3 is CASSPQAGRTEAFF. CDR3 bases: TGTGCCAGCAGTCCCCAAGCGGGGCGCACTGAAGCTTTCTTT.

The rearrangement uses TRBV5-1 and TRBJ1-1; no reliable D call. The germline V gene has CDR1 SGHRS and CDR2 YFSETQ. The CDR3 is made up of 13 amino acids. Trimming removed 3 bases from V and 1 base from J, with 7 bases in between. The CDR3 nucleotides read TGCGCCAGCAGCTCCCGGGGGAACACTGAAGCTTTCTTT. Protein sequence: CASSSRGNTEAFF.

V and J are TRBV12-3 or TRBV12-4 and TRBJ1-2; no definite D call. The length of the CDR3 is 13 residues. V was shortened by 2 bases and J by 4 bases, with 8 bases between the two germline ends. CDR3 protein: CASSLPGIYGYTF. The DNA for the CDR3 is TGTGCCAGCAGTTTACCAGGAATCTATGGCTACACCTTC.